Sequencing of this TCR beta chain was carried out in a study of blood T cell repertoires in COVID-19. The V gene's germline CDR1 is SGHTA and CDR2 FQGNSA. The CDR3 runs to 15 residues. V trimming: 0 bases; J trimming: 4 bases; junction bases outside the gene matches: 3. Using immunoSEQ multiplex PCR, the repertoire was profiled, and TCRdb retains in-frame clones only, with some absent. The sample consists of roughly 81,000 clones, roughly 89% of them appearing once. Sequences were obtained from peripheral blood. This TCR came from a woman between 45 and 65 years old in a cohort sampled during active COVID-19. The V gene is TRBV7-2, the J gene TRBJ1-5; 7 bases agree with TRBD1. This CDR3 is CASSLATGPNQPQHF. The CDR3, as DNA: TGTGCCAGCAGCTTAGCGACAGGGCCGAATCAGCCCCAGCATTTT.